The table lists the clone carrying this T cell receptor beta chain with a few counts. This entry comes from a study of CD8 T cells in Susac syndrome. The germline V gene has CDR1 MNHEY and CDR2 SVGAGI. The V gene end was trimmed by 4 bases and the J gene end by 10 bases; junction bases not matched to a gene: 6. The length of the CDR3 is 13 residues. Negative isolation yielded the CD8+ and CD4+ T cells, while FACS enriched the TEMRA cells. A quantity of roughly 0.5 to 1 ug RNA underwent reverse transcription using random hexamers. The amplification used immunoSEQ multiplex PCR on TCR beta CDR3; it spanned 54 Vbeta and 13 Jbeta. TCRdb used MiXCR to reprocess the immunoSEQ multiplex PCR reads, holding one entry per CDR3 protein. The sample shows some 260,000 distinct CDR3 sequences, more than 75% of them seen only once.

Sequencing used CD8+ T cells from PBMCs. The TCR originated in a human donor with multiple sclerosis. The chain is built from TRBV6-5 and TRBJ2-1; TRBD1 agrees at 8 bases. The CDR3 spells CASSSSWTGEQFF. CDR3 DNA sequence: TGTGCCAGCAGTTCCTCCTGGACAGGGGAGCAGTTCTTC.